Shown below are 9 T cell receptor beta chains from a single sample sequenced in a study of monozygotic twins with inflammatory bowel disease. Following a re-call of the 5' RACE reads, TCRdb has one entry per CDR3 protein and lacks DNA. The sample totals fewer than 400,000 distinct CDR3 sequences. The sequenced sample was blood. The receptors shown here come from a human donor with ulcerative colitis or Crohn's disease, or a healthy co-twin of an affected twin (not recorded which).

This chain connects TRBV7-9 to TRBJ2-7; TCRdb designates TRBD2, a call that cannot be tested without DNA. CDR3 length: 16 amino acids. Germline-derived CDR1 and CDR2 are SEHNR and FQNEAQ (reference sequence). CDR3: CASSLGQVEGLLEQYF.

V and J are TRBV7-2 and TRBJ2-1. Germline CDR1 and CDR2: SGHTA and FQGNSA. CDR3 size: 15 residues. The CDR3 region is CASSLELASYNEQFF.

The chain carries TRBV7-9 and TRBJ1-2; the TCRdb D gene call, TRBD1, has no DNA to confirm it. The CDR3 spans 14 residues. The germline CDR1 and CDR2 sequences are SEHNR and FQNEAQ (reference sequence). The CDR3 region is CASSSPGHIYGYTF. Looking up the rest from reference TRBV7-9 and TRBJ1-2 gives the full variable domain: DTGVSQNPRHKITKRGQNVTFRCDPISEHNRLYWYRQTLGQGPEFLTYFQNEAQLEKSRLLSDRFSAERPKGSFSTLEIQRTEQGDSAMYLCASSSPGHIYGYTFGSGTRLTVV.

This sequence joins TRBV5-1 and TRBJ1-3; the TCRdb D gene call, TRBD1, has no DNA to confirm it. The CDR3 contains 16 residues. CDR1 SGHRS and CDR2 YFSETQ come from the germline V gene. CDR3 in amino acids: CASSRSTGFSGNTIYF.

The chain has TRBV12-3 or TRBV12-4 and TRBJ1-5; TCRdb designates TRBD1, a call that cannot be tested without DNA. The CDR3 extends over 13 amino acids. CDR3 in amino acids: CASSRTGDQPQHF.

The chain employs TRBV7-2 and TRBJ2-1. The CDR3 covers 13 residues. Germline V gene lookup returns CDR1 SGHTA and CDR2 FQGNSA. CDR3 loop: CASSLGHFDEQFF.

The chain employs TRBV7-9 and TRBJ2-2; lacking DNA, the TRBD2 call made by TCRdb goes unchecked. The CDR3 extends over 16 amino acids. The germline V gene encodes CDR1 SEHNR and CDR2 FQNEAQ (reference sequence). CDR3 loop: CASSPGGTVWTGELFF.

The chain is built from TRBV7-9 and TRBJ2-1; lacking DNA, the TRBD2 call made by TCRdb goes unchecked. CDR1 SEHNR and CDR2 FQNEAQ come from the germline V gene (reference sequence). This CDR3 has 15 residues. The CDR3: CASSLGAGGPNEQFF.

CDR3 sequence reads: CASTLQGWQSTGELFF. V is TRBV12-3 or TRBV12-4 and J is TRBJ2-2; as DNA is missing, the TRBD1 call by TCRdb cannot be tested. CDR3 length equals 16 residues.